This T cell receptor beta chain was captured in a study of beta chain features in type 1 diabetes. Germline CDR1 reads ENHRY; CDR2 reads SYGVKD. The CDR3 covers 16 residues. Germline trimming cut 2 bases from V and 2 bases from J; bases unmatched to any gene: 6. Expressed TCRB transcripts got sequenced, as all isolated RNA was reverse transcribed. TCRdb's copy holds only in-frame clones and misses some; the assay was immunoSEQ multiplex PCR. The sample has about 360,000 clones; approximately 12% are singletons. The sample was naive CD4+ T cells from blood. The clonotype originates from a man between 18 and 35 years old in good health. This chain uses TRBV10-3 with TRBJ1-2; 9 positions match TRBD1. The CDR3 DNA follows: TGTGCCATCAGTGAGACCCGACAGGGGGGAAACTATGGCTACACCTTC. It translates to CAISETRQGGNYGYTF.